One and the same sample provided the 27 T cell receptor beta chains below, sequenced in a study of immune characterization of retroperitoneal liposarcoma. TCRdb redid the calling of the PCR reads with MiXCR, one entry per CDR3 protein. The top ten hold about 16% of the sample, which has 7,000 to 8,500 distinct CDR3 sequences, about two fifths seen once. The sequenced sample consisted of tumor tissue. The receptor source for this set is a male donor with retroperitoneal liposarcoma.

V is TRBV7-8 and J is TRBJ2-1, with TRBD2 identical over 7 bases. The J call could be wrong; TRBJ2-7 is a better fit for the DNA end. CDR3 length: 16 residues. Per the germline V gene, CDR1 is SGHVS and CDR2 is FQNEAQ. The CDR3 bases are TGTGCCAGCAGCCCGTCGACCAGCGGGAAGTACAATGAGCAGTACTTC. Protein sequence: CASSPSTSGKYNEQYF.

There are a few counts of this clonotype. The chain employs TRBV6-1 and TRBJ2-1, with 11 nucleotides matching TRBD2. The ends lost 6 bases at V and 3 bases at J; junction bases unmatched: 7. The CDR3 runs to 16 residues. Per germline, CDR1 MNHNS and CDR2 SASEGT. In nucleotides, the CDR3 is TGTGCCAGCAGAGATCTAGCGGGAGGCCTCTACAATGAGCAGTTCTTC. This gives the protein CASRDLAGGLYNEQFF.

Here the CDR3 reads CASSAHDRRVDEQFF. CDR3 DNA: TGTGCCAGCAGTGCACATGACAGGCGGGTGGACGAGCAGTTCTTC. The chain is built from TRBV6-1 and TRBJ2-1; maybe TRBD1 (6 bases). The CDR3 runs to 15 residues. V lost 4 bases, J lost 10 bases, and 20 bases lay in between. Germline CDR1 reads MNHNS; CDR2 reads SASEGT.

The chain links TRBV6-1 to TRBJ2-1, with D possibly TRBD1 on 6 matching bases. The DNA matches TRBJ2-5 better at its end, which makes the J call doubtful. Looked up from germline, CDR1 is MNHNS and CDR2 is SASEGT. This CDR3 comprises 14 residues. The CDR3 coding sequence is TGTGCCAGCAGAGTGGGGGCGGAAAGGGAGACCCAGTACTTC. Translation gives CASRVGAERETQYF.

This clonotype is medium-sized in the sample. This sequence joins TRBV11-2 and TRBJ2-3, with TRBD2 matching over 8 bases. Looked up from germline, CDR1 is SGHAT and CDR2 is FQNNGV. V shed 1 base, J shed 4 bases, and the junction held 4 bases outside the gene matches. The CDR3 loop spans 15 amino acids. The CDR3 DNA reads TGTGCCAGCAGCTTAGCGGGGGGGGCCCCAGATACGCAGTATTTT. Its translation is CASSLAGGAPDTQYF.

The chain combines TRBV6-1 with TRBJ2-3; 7 bases line up with TRBD1. V lost 6 bases to trimming and J lost 6 bases; unmatched junction nucleotides: 6. This CDR3 spans 13 amino acids. CDR1 MNHNS and CDR2 SASEGT come from the germline V gene. CDR3 protein: CASRRQGWDTQYF. The CDR3 nucleotides read TGTGCCAGCAGGAGACAGGGCTGGGATACGCAGTATTTT.

V and J are TRBV25-1 and TRBJ2-1; possible D gene TRBD2, 5 bases. The DNA end lines up better with TRBJ2-7; the J call may be wrong. The CDR3 contains 12 residues. Germline CDR1 reads MGHDK; CDR2 reads SYGVNS. CDR3 DNA: TGTGCCAGCAGAGGACTTTACAATGAGCAGTACTTC. It yields the protein CASRGLYNEQYF.

In this sample, this clonotype turned up a few times. The rearrangement joins TRBV7-2 to TRBJ2-4; 8 nucleotides match TRBD1. Near its end, the DNA agrees better with TRBJ2-7, so the J call may be wrong. Germline values: CDR1 SGHTA, CDR2 FQGNSA. This CDR3 is 15 amino acids long. The CDR3 region has the DNA TGTGCCAGCAGCTCGATGGACAGGGCCCAAGACGAGCAGTACTTC. Protein sequence: CASSSMDRAQDEQYF.

By proportion, this clonotype is medium-sized. CDR3 amino acids: CASSRDITDTQYF. CDR3 nucleotide sequence: TGTGCCAGCAGCCGGGATATCACAGATACGCAGTATTTT. J is TRBJ2-3 and V is TRBV6-1; a weak D match, TRBD2 (5 bases). Germline V gene sequence: CDR1 MNHNS, CDR2 SASEGT. The CDR3 is 13 residues long. V was shortened by 6 bases and J by 2 bases, with 9 bases between the two germline ends.

The chain has TRBV12-3 or TRBV12-4 and TRBJ2-1, with 11 bases that match TRBD1. J was trimmed by 12 bases and V by 4 bases; bases with no gene match: 8. The CDR3 loop spans 14 amino acids. This CDR3 is CASSSGTGGLGQFF. CDR3 nucleotides: TGTGCCAGCAGTTCTGGGACAGGGGGGTTGGGGCAGTTCTTC.

This clonotype was counted between two and nine times. The genes are TRBV7-6 and TRBJ2-7; perhaps TRBD1 as D (6 bases). CDR3 length equals 15 residues. CDR1 and CDR2 (germline): SGHVS, FNYEAQ. Trimming left V 5 bases short and J 7 bases short, with 21 bases between. The CDR3 region has the DNA TGTGCCAGCAGCGCCGACAGGCCCCCCTACAATGAGCAGTACTTC. Protein: CASSADRPPYNEQYF.

V and J are TRBV6-4 and TRBJ2-3, with TRBD2 as a possible D gene (6 bases). The CDR3 is made up of 14 amino acids. V was clipped by 4 bases and J by 2 bases, with 10 bases between them. The germline CDR1 and CDR2 sequences are MRHNA and SNTAGT. CDR3 protein: CASSAGEATDTQYF. As DNA, the CDR3 is TGTGCCAGCAGTGCGGGGGAGGCCACAGATACGCAGTATTTT.

The chain carries TRBV6-1 and TRBJ1-2; no reliable D call. Germline V gene data show CDR1 as MNHNS and CDR2 as SASEGT. The V end was cut by 2 bases, the J end by 4 bases, with 17 bases between. This CDR3 has 16 amino acids. The CDR3, as DNA: TGTGCCAGCAGTGAAATGTCGGCGAGCCTCTCCTATGGCTACACCTTC. As protein: CASSEMSASLSYGYTF.

V gene TRBV12-5 combines with J gene TRBJ1-5; D is uncertain. The CDR3 is 14 residues long. V was trimmed by 1 base and J by 4 bases, leaving 8 bases between them. Germline V gene lookup returns CDR1 LGHNT and CDR2 FRNRAP. CDR3 DNA sequence: TGTGCTAGTGGTTTGGGTGGGAGGAATCAGCCCCAGCATTTT. The encoded protein is CASGLGGRNQPQHF.

The rearrangement uses TRBV7-6 and TRBJ1-1; D is undetermined. The germline V gene encodes CDR1 SGHVS and CDR2 FNYEAQ. V shed 2 bases and J shed 5 bases, with 9 bases lying between them. The CDR3 covers 13 residues. CDR3 loop: CASSLSSRTEAFF. As DNA, the CDR3 is TGTGCCAGCAGCTTATCAAGTCGAACTGAAGCTTTCTTT.

The V and J genes are TRBV6-1 and TRBJ2-1, with D perhaps matching TRBD1 or TRBD2 (5 bases each). V lost 6 bases and J lost 10, with 13 bases in between. The germline V gene has CDR1 MNHNS and CDR2 SASEGT. There are 12 residues in the CDR3. DNA for the CDR3: TGTGCCAGCAGCAGGGACCCAGGCGAGCAGTTCTTC. It codes for CASSRDPGEQFF.

This clonotype is deemed medium-sized. The chain is built from TRBV6-1 and TRBJ2-5; 7 bases line up with TRBD2. With 2 bases clipped from V and 5 bases from J, the junction kept 2 bases outside the gene matches. The CDR3 consists of 13 residues. Germline V gene data show CDR1 as MNHNS and CDR2 as SASEGT. The CDR3 region is CASSEREAETQYF. Written as DNA, the CDR3 is TGTGCCAGCAGTGAACGGGAGGCCGAGACCCAGTACTTC.

The J gene is TRBJ1-1, the V gene TRBV6-5; D is unclear. CDR1 MNHEY and CDR2 SVGAGI come from the germline V gene. Trimming pared 6 bases from V and 1 base from J, leaving 6 bases between. The CDR3 is made up of 12 amino acids. The CDR3 DNA sequence: TGTGCCAGCAGCCGCAGGAACACTGAAGCTTTCTTT. As protein: CASSRRNTEAFF.

The chain couples TRBV6-1 to TRBJ2-1; D may correspond to TRBD1 or TRBD2 (6 bases each). Judging by the DNA end, TRBJ2-7 fits better; the J call may be wrong. The CDR3 has 13 residues. Germline CDR1 is MNHNS and CDR2 is SASEGT. The CDR3 DNA reads as TGTGCCAGCAGAACGGGGGCCTACAATGAGCAGTACTTC. Translating it yields CASRTGAYNEQYF.

As regards this clonotype: A read error may account for a junction end that differs from germline. V is TRBV10-2 and J is TRBJ2-3, with D perhaps matching TRBD2 (7 bases). The J call may be mistaken, given a closer DNA end match to TRBJ2-7. CDR1 and CDR2 (germline): WSHSY, SAAADI. The CDR3 has 14 amino acids. The CDR3 loop reads CANSEGGGFNEQYF. The DNA for the CDR3 is TGCGCCAACAGTGAAGGGGGGGGTTTTAATGAGCAGTACTTC.

About this clonotype itself: This CDR3 is missing its conserved last phenylalanine or tryptophan, likely due to a read error. The limits of the CDR3 on the DNA are not certain, so only TCRdb's listed CDR3 is given. The V call is TRBV7-2, the J call TRBJ2-7. Inclusive of both ends, the CDR3 amounts to 9 amino acids. Germline CDR1 and CDR2: SGHTA and FQGNSA. The CDR3 protein is CASSLSVSG.

The rearrangement joins TRBV7-6 to TRBJ2-3, with D perhaps matching TRBD2 (7 bases). V was clipped by 5 bases and J by 4 bases, with 19 bases between them. Germline CDR1 and CDR2: SGHVS and FNYEAQ. This CDR3 region has 16 residues. CDR3: CASSPEGAGASDTQYF. The CDR3, as DNA: TGTGCCAGCAGCCCCGAAGGGGCGGGGGCCTCAGATACGCAGTATTTT. Variable domain in full (rest from reference TRBV7-6 and TRBJ2-3): GAGVSQSPRYKVTKRGQDVALRCDPISGHVSLYWYRQALGQGPEFLTYFNYEAQQDKSGLPNDRFSAERPEGSISTLTIQRTEQRDSAMYRCASSPEGAGASDTQYFGPGTRLTVL.

The genes are TRBV27 and TRBJ2-1; 9 nucleotides agree with TRBD1. With 3 bases clipped from V and 7 bases from J, the junction kept 10 bases outside the gene matches. The CDR3 is 16 amino acids. In germline, CDR1 is MNHEY, CDR2 SMNVEV (reference sequence). The CDR3 nucleotides read TGTGCCAGCAGTTTTTGGACAGGGGTGCGAGTTAATGAGCAGTTCTTC. Translated: CASSFWTGVRVNEQFF.

In its sample, this clonotype ranks as medium-sized. Sequence at one end of the junction differs from germline and may be a read error. This chain joins TRBV12-3 or TRBV12-4 and TRBJ2-2; TRBD2 aligns across 11 bases. The CDR3 spans 15 residues. The CDR3 nucleotides are TGTGCCAGCAGATTAGCGGGAGGGGGCACCGGGGAGCTGTTTTTT. It encodes CASRLAGGGTGELFF.

This clonotype is medium-sized (0.01 to 0.1%) in the sample. The chain employs TRBV7-6 and TRBJ2-5; either TRBD1 or TRBD2 may supply D (6 bases each). Germline assignment: CDR1 SGHVS and CDR2 FNYEAQ. The CDR3 runs 14 residues. The germline V and J ends were trimmed by 7 bases and 11 bases, with 23 bases remaining between them. The CDR3 DNA sequence: TGTGCCAGCAAACTTTCGATACAGGGAGGTGAGCAGTACTTC. Its translation is CASKLSIQGGEQYF.

This clonotype has a handful of counts. The rearrangement uses TRBV24-1 and TRBJ2-5, with D perhaps matching TRBD2 (6 bases). The germline CDR1 and CDR2 sequences are KGHDR and SFDVKD. The CDR3 runs 17 residues. Trimming took 4 bases from V and 2 from J, leaving 19 bases between them. The CDR3 is CATSDPDLAREQETQYF. CDR3 nucleotide sequence: TGTGCCACCAGTGACCCCGATCTAGCGAGAGAACAAGAGACCCAGTACTTC.

As regards this clonotype: At one end the junction does not follow the germline gene, possibly because of a read error. The gene calls are TRBV11-2 and TRBJ1-3; 7 nucleotides agree with TRBD1. The CDR3 has 14 amino acids. Germline loops: CDR1 SGHAT, CDR2 FQNNGV. This CDR3 reads CANSRGQAGSTIYF. The CDR3 DNA reads TGTGCCAACAGCCGAGGACAGGCAGGATCCACCATATATTTT. The entire variable domain, with the rest obtained from reference TRBV11-2 and TRBJ1-3, is as follows: EAGVAQSPRYKIIEKRQSVAFWCNPISGHATLYWYQQILGQGPKLLIQFQNNGVVDDSQLPKDRFSAERLKGVDSTLKIQPAKLEDSAVYLCANSRGQAGSTIYFGEGSWLTVV.